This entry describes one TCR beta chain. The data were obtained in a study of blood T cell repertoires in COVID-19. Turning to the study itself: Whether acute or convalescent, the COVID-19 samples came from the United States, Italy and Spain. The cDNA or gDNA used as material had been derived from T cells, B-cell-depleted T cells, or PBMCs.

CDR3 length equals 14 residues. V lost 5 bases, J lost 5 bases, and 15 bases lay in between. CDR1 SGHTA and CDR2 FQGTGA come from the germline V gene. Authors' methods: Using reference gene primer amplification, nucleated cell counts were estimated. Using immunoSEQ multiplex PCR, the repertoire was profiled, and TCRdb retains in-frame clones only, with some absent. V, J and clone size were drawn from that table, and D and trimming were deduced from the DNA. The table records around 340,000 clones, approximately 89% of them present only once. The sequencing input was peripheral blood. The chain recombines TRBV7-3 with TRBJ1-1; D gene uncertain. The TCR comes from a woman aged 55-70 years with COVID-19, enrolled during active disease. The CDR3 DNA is TGTGCCAGCAGCCTCCCACCGGGAAGAACTGAAGCTTTCTTT. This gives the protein CASSLPPGRTEAFF.